This T cell receptor beta chain was sequenced during a study of T cells in narcolepsy. On the study more broadly: Enrolled donors included narcolepsy type 1 or type 2 patients and healthy controls.

The repertoire was sequenced with immunoSEQ multiplex PCR; TCRdb's copy has only in-frame clones and lacks some. The table lists about 29,000 clones, roughly 86% of them singletons, with more than 0.75% in the top ten. The germline gives CDR1 ENHRY, CDR2 SYGVKD. The CDR3 runs 15 residues. V was cut by 2 bases and J by 4 bases, with 12 bases left in between. Worth noting for this clone: What it binds is unknown.

General study findings and limits: Same-patient CSF and blood CD4+ T cell clonotypes included HCRT-specific and TRIB2-specific autoreactive ones. Reportedly, autoreactive clonotypes were serially detected in patients' blood but not controls'.

The sequence was obtained from a human donor in good health. J is TRBJ1-3 and V is TRBV10-3, with D possibly TRBD1 on 5 matching bases. Sequences were obtained from memory (CD45RA-) CD4+ T cells from blood. DNA for the CDR3: TGTGCCATCAGTGAGCCAAGGACATCCGGAAACACCATATATTTT. Translated, it gives CAISEPRTSGNTIYF.